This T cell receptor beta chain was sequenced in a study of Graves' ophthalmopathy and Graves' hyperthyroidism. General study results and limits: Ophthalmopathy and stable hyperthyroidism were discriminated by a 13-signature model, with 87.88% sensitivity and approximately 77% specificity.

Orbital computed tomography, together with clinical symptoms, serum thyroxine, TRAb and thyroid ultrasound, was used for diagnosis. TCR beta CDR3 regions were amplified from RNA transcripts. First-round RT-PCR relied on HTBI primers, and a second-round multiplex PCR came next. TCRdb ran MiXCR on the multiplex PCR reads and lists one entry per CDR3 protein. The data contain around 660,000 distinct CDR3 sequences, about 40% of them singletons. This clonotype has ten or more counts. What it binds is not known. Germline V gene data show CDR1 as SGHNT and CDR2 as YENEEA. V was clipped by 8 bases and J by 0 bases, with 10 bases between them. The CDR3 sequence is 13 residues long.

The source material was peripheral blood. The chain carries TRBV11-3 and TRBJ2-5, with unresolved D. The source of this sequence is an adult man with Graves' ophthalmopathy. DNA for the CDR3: TGTGCCAGCCGATACCGCTACCAAGAGACCCAGTACTTC. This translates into CASRYRYQETQYF.